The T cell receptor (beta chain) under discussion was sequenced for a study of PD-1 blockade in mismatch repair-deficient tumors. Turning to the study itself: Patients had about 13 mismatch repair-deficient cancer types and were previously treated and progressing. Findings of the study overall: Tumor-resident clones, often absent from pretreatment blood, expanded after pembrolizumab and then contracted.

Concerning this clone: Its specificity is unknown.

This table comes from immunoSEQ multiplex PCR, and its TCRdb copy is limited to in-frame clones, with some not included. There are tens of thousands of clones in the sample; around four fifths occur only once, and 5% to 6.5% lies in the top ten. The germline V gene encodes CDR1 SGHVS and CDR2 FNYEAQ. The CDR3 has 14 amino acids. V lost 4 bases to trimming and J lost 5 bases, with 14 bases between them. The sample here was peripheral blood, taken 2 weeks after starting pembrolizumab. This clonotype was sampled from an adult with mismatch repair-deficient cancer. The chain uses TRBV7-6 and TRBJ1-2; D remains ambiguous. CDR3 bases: TGTGCCAGCAGCTACAACCCAGCAGGTTATGGCTACACCTTC. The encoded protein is CASSYNPAGYGYTF.